These T cell receptor beta chains were read from a single sample in a study of blood T cell repertoires in COVID-19. The protocol was immunoSEQ multiplex PCR, while the TCRdb copy is restricted to in-frame clones and leaves out a portion. Here the sample spans about 35,000 clones, approximately 78% being singletons. The sample was peripheral blood. Receptor source: a man older than 75 with active or convalescent COVID-19. Each CDR3 is given with its conserved first and last residue. A D gene is named only where the DNA matches it firmly. Some rows have no size entry. The others give once, few or many, or a class for an expanded clone.

.	TRBV5-4	.	TRBJ1-2	CASSRYRSSYGYTF	TGTGCCAGCAGCCGGTACAGGAGCAGCTATGGCTACACCTTC
once	TRBV7-9	.	TRBJ2-3	CASSLEGGALDTQYF	TGTGCCAGCAGCTTAGAGGGGGGGGCGTTGGATACGCAGTATTTT
.	TRBV19	TRBD1	TRBJ2-7	CASSQQGAIYEQYF	TGTGCCAGTAGTCAACAGGGGGCGATCTACGAGCAGTACTTC
once	TRBV3-1/TRBV3-2	TRBD1	TRBJ2-7	CASSQPGQGKNEQYF	TGTGCCAGCAGCCAACCGGGACAGGGGAAGAACGAGCAGTACTTC
.	TRBV30	.	TRBJ1-1	CAWRVHRNTEAFF	TGTGCCTGGAGGGTACACAGGAACACTGAAGCTTTCTTT
.	TRBV27	.	TRBJ1-3	CASSGAGFGNTIYF	TGTGCCAGCTCAGGCGCAGGTTTTGGAAACACCATATATTTT
.	TRBV5-1	TRBD1	TRBJ2-7	CASSGQAATYEQYF	TGCGCCAGCAGCGGACAGGCGGCGACCTACGAGCAGTACTTC
once	TRBV19	.	TRBJ1-1	CASTPWDTDTEAFF	TGTGCCAGTACCCCCTGGGACACGGACACTGAAGCTTTCTTT
.	TRBV9	.	TRBJ2-7	CASSVSGDSSYEQYF	TGTGCCAGCAGCGTAAGCGGCGATAGCTCCTACGAGCAGTACTTC
.	TRBV15	TRBD1	TRBJ2-1	CATSRPPGTGNNEQFF	TGTGCCACCAGCAGACCTCCGGGGACAGGGAACAATGAGCAGTTCTTC
.	TRBV6-2/TRBV6-3	TRBD1	TRBJ1-5	CASSRQGGDQPQHF	TGTGCCAGCAGCCGACAGGGGGGAGATCAGCCCCAGCATTTT
.	TRBV5-1	.	TRBJ2-1	CASSLTAVSPNEQFF	TGCGCCAGCAGCTTAACCGCCGTTAGTCCCAATGAGCAGTTCTTC
few	TRBV2	.	TRBJ1-2	CASSEALDRRVGYTF	TGTGCCAGCAGTGAAGCGCTTGACCGGCGGGTAGGCTACACCTTC
.	TRBV2	.	TRBJ2-3	CASSPGSDTQYF	TGTGCCAGCAGCCCCGGTTCAGATACGCAGTATTTT
.	TRBV11-2	TRBD1	TRBJ2-2	CASSPDRSGELFF	TGTGCCAGCAGCCCGGACAGGAGCGGGGAGCTGTTTTTT
.	TRBV7-6	TRBD2	TRBJ2-7	CASSSILAGGPRGYEQYF	TGTGCCAGCAGCTCCATACTAGCGGGAGGCCCTCGGGGATACGAGCAGTACTTC
.	TRBV5-1	.	TRBJ2-5	CASSFNQETQYF	TGCGCCAGCAGCTTTAACCAAGAGACCCAGTACTTC
once	TRBV27	.	TRBJ1-6	CASSLIWTGNSPLHF	TGTGCCAGCAGTTTAATATGGACGGGGAATTCACCCCTCCACTTT
.	TRBV24-1	.	TRBJ2-6	CATSDSSAGAGANVLTF	TGTGCCACCAGTGATTCCTCGGCAGGGGCTGGGGCCAACGTCCTGACTTTC
.	TRBV11-2	.	TRBJ2-2	CASSLVGAGAGTGELFF	TGTGCCAGCAGCTTAGTGGGGGCAGGGGCGGGCACCGGGGAGCTGTTTTTT
.	TRBV24-1	TRBD1	TRBJ1-1	CATSDGWDRSAFF	TGTGCCACCAGTGATGGGTGGGACAGGTCGGCTTTCTTT
.	TRBV24-1	.	TRBJ2-2	CATSDYRLTGNTGELFF	TGTGCCACCAGTGATTACCGACTGACAGGGAACACCGGGGAGCTGTTTTTT